This entry describes one T cell receptor beta chain. Its matching antigen is unknown. Trimming at V came to 0 bases and at J to 1 base, leaving 4 bases not matched to a gene. The CDR3 runs to 16 residues. These data are taken from a study of CD8 T cells in Susac syndrome. General observations from the study: No clonal expansion appeared among CD4+ T cells in Susac patients.

It was with random hexamers that roughly 0.5 to 1 ug RNA was reverse transcribed. In TCRdb, the immunoSEQ multiplex PCR reads were re-called with MiXCR into one record per CDR3 protein. Seen here are roughly 250,000 distinct CDR3 sequences, 96% observed once, and the top ten hold around 0.1%. Sequencing of TCR beta covered CD8+ and CD4+ T cells obtained from blood. This clonotype originated in a human donor with Susac syndrome. Sequencing input: CD4+ T cells from PBMCs. The rearrangement uses TRBV12-3 or TRBV12-4 and TRBJ2-7, with 9 bases that match TRBD2. As DNA, the CDR3 is TGTGCCAGCAGTTTAGCGAGCCTAGCGGGATCCTACGAGCAGTACTTC. It translates to CASSLASLAGSYEQYF.